This T cell receptor beta chain was captured by sequencing in a study of CD8 T cells in ankylosing spondylitis. Comment on this clonotype: Its antigen remains unknown.

Construction of TCR beta libraries was performed using quantitative 5'-RACE with molecular barcodes. TCRdb processed the 5' RACE reads anew with MiXCR; each CDR3 protein has one entry. This table holds hundreds of thousands of distinct CDR3 sequences, about an eighth found once. Study observations and caveats: As for the disease-linked clones, they showed a CD8+ phenotype and occurred at relatively low frequencies in peripheral blood. In ankylosing spondylitis patients, matched synovial fluid reportedly showed significant enrichment of disease-linked clones. The study identified a TCR beta motif of several highly homologous variants that appeared characteristic of ankylosing spondylitis blood.

This sequence originates from a male donor with ankylosing spondylitis. Specimen: blood, either unsorted or a sorted T cell fraction (not recorded which).

Here the CDR3 reads CSAISTSGRGNEQFF. Written as DNA, the CDR3 is TGCAGTGCTATTTCTACTAGCGGGAGGGGTAATGAGCAGTTCTTC. V gene TRBV20-1 combines with J gene TRBJ2-1; 13 positions match TRBD2. Germline V CDR1 and CDR2: DFQATT, SNEGSKA (reference sequence). The CDR3 has 15 residues. With 4 bases clipped from V and 7 bases from J, the junction kept 7 bases outside the gene matches.